This passage covers 11 T cell receptor beta chains from one sample sequenced in a study of cytomegalovirus exposure and HLA in healthy donors. The PCR used 60 Vbeta and 13 Jbeta primers. TCRdb's table, derived via immunoSEQ multiplex PCR, lists solely in-frame clones and lacks some. The sample lists approximately 100,000 clones, around 80% occurring once. The sequencing sample was made of PBMCs. All receptors derive from a human donor in good health.

This clone was counted once. This sequence joins TRBV6-1 and TRBJ1-2; TRBD1 matches at 10 bases. The germline V gene encodes CDR1 MNHNS and CDR2 SASEGT. The V segment lost 10 bases and the J segment 4 bases; nucleotides outside the gene matches: 9. This CDR3 comprises 14 residues. The chain's CDR3 is CAIQGDRGVYGYTF. The CDR3, as DNA: TGTGCCATCCAGGGGGACAGGGGAGTCTATGGCTACACCTTC.

The V and J genes are TRBV11-2 and TRBJ2-2; D remains unclear. The germline CDR1 and CDR2 sequences are SGHAT and FQNNGV. The CDR3 spans 14 residues. Trimming left V 5 bases short and J 6 bases short, with 13 bases between. The CDR3 DNA is TGTGCCAGCAGCCCGCGCGTGAGCCCCGGGGAGCTGTTTTTT. Amino acids: CASSPRVSPGELFF.

This clone was recorded a few times. This chain uses TRBV2 with TRBJ2-1, with 7 bases matching TRBD2. The CDR3 loop spans 14 amino acids. V lost 7 bases and J lost 9; bases outside the gene matches: 12. The V gene's germline CDR1 is SNHLY and CDR2 FYNNEI. The CDR3 spells CASKPAGLLSEQFF. CDR3 in DNA: TGTGCCAGCAAGCCAGCGGGGCTTTTGAGTGAGCAGTTCTTC.

CDR3 coding DNA: TGTGCCAGCAGTAGACTTGAGCCGAACACTGAAGCTTTCTTT. Protein: CASSRLEPNTEAFF. The V and J genes are TRBV6-6 and TRBJ1-1, with D unclear. V lost 5 bases to trimming and J lost 1 base, with 11 bases between them. The CDR3 is made up of 14 amino acids. Germline V gene lookup returns CDR1 MNHNY and CDR2 SVGAGI (reference sequence).

This clone appeared a few times. The chain links TRBV30 to TRBJ1-4; D may be TRBD1 (5 bases). V shed 4 bases and J shed 8 bases, with 17 bases lying between them. This CDR3 is 14 amino acids long. Germline lookup yields CDR1 GTSNPN and CDR2 SVGIG (reference sequence). The CDR3 DNA follows: TGTGCCTGGATCGGCGGGGCCCAGGGCGAAAAACTGTTTTTT. Protein sequence: CAWIGGAQGEKLFF.

J is TRBJ2-1 and V is TRBV5-4; D is unclear. V lost 1 base to trimming and J lost 6 bases, with 8 bases between them. Germline V gene data show CDR1 as SGHNT and CDR2 as YYREEE (reference sequence). CDR3 length: 13 residues. CDR3 in amino acids: CASSLPLFNEQFF. DNA for the CDR3: TGTGCCAGCAGCTTGCCACTTTTCAATGAGCAGTTCTTC.

The chain carries TRBV5-8 and TRBJ2-2, with D possibly matching TRBD1 (6 bases). V was shortened by 2 bases and J by 3 bases, with 14 bases between the two germline ends. The CDR3 totals 16 residues. Germline V gene data show CDR1 as SGHTS and CDR2 as YDEGEE. The CDR3 loop reads CASSLYQGSYTGELFF. DNA of the CDR3: TGTGCCAGCAGCTTATATCAGGGGTCGTACACCGGGGAGCTGTTTTTT.

The CDR3 here is CASSPGTGGNQPQHF. DNA of the CDR3: TGTGCCAGCAGTCCCGGGACAGGGGGCAATCAGCCCCAGCATTTT. The V and J genes are TRBV6-5 and TRBJ1-5; 10 bases match TRBD1. Trimming cost V 5 bases and J 2 bases; bases outside gene matches: 3. The CDR3 covers 15 residues. Germline V CDR1 and CDR2: MNHEY, SVGAGI.

The table lists this clone with a few counts. The chain carries TRBV5-4 and TRBJ1-1, with D possibly TRBD1 on 5 matching bases. Trimming removed 3 bases from V and 2 bases from J, with 11 bases in between. CDR3 length: 14 amino acids. Germline-derived CDR1 and CDR2 are SGHNT and YYREEE (reference sequence). The CDR3 reads CASSSQDSNTEAFF. Written as DNA, the CDR3 is TGTGCCAGCAGCTCACAGGATTCTAACACTGAAGCTTTCTTT.

The chain joins TRBV19 to TRBJ2-7; maybe TRBD2 (5 bases). The CDR3 is 15 amino acids. Trimming took off 7 bases at V and 4 bases at J, with 20 bases between the two ends. Per germline, CDR1 LNHDA and CDR2 SQIVND (reference sequence). CDR3 amino acids: CASTPSGIGSYEQYF. Here the CDR3 DNA reads TGTGCCAGTACCCCTTCCGGGATAGGTTCGTACGAGCAGTACTTC. The full variable domain, in which reference TRBV19 and TRBJ2-7 provide the parts outside the CDR3, is DGGITQSPKYLFRKEGQNVTLSCEQNLNHDAMYWYRQDPGQGLRLIYYSQIVNDFQKGDIAEGYSVSREKKESFPLTVTSAQKNPTAFYLCASTPSGIGSYEQYFGPGTRLTVT.

This chain links TRBV29-1 with TRBJ1-1; D is unresolved. The germline V gene has CDR1 SQVTM and CDR2 ANQGSEA. V lost 4 bases, J lost 1 base, and 10 bases lay in between. This CDR3 is 13 amino acids long. The CDR3 nucleotides are TGCAGCGTTGTGGTAGGGAGGAACACTGAAGCTTTCTTT. Translation: CSVVVGRNTEAFF.